This T cell receptor (beta chain) was recorded in a study of Tregs in tolerant kidney transplant recipients. TCRdb keeps only in-frame clones here, not all; method: immunoSEQ multiplex PCR. The sample lists some 70,000 clones, 84% seen once, with around 4.5% in the top ten. Unstimulated regulatory T cells (CD4+CD25+CD127-), CD4+CD25- non-regulatory cells, CD4 and CD8 cells were FACS-sorted from thawed PBMCs. V lost 8 bases and J 3 bases, leaving 8 bases between the germline ends. The length of the CDR3 is 13 residues. From germline, CDR1 is MNHEY and CDR2 SMNVEV (reference sequence). J is TRBJ1-6 and V is TRBV27; D call uncertain. This clonotype was sampled from a human donor in good health. The sample was CD4+ T cells from blood. The CDR3 reads CASQRVYNSPLHF. CDR3 in DNA: TGTGCCAGCCAGAGGGTCTATAATTCACCCCTCCACTTT.